One and the same sample provided the 22 T cell receptor beta chains below, sequenced in a study of T-cell memory formation after mild COVID-19. TCRdb reprocessed the 5' RACE reads with MiXCR, giving one entry per CDR3 protein. Found here are a few hundred thousand distinct CDR3 sequences, 15% of them singletons; the top ten hold approximately 20%. Sequencing used PBMCs or a T cell subset sorted from them (not recorded which). These receptors were obtained from a man between 18 and 29 years old who had mild COVID-19 (a few samples of this study predate the infection). Cell type and time point are not known.

This rearrangement joins TRBV20-1 to TRBJ2-1, with a weak D call TRBD2 (6 bases). V lost 7 bases and J lost 0, with 13 bases in between. CDR1 and CDR2 (germline): DFQATT, SNEGSKA (reference sequence). The CDR3 is made up of 14 amino acids. CDR3 in DNA: TGCAGTGGTCCGCAGGGAGGCTCCTACAATGAGCAGTTCTTC. Amino acid sequence: CSGPQGGSYNEQFF.

The table lists this clonotype with a few counts. V and J are TRBV5-4 and TRBJ2-4; 7 bases match TRBD2. Germline CDR1 SGHNT, CDR2 YYREEE (reference sequence). V trimming: 2 bases; J trimming: 8 bases; junction bases outside the gene matches: 4. The CDR3 contains 13 residues. As DNA, the CDR3 is TGTGCCAGCAGCTTCAGCGGGGAGGACATTCAGTACTTC. This translates into CASSFSGEDIQYF.

The chain combines TRBV6-1 with TRBJ1-5, with 7 bases lining up with TRBD1. The CDR3 sequence is 15 residues long. The germline CDR1 and CDR2 sequences are MNHNS and SASEGT. The ends lost 4 bases at V and 4 bases at J; junction bases unmatched: 7. The CDR3 nucleotides are TGTGCCAGCAGTGGACCAGGGGGAAGTAATCAGCCCCAGCATTTT. Its protein is CASSGPGGSNQPQHF.

The rearrangement joins TRBV6-6 to TRBJ1-4; perhaps TRBD1 as D (5 bases). CDR1 MNHNY and CDR2 SVGAGI come from the germline V gene (reference sequence). Trimming shortened V by 5 bases and J by 10 bases, and 14 bases separated the two germline ends. The CDR3 has 13 amino acids. This chain's CDR3 is CASSTGPGGKLFF. The CDR3 region has the DNA TGTGCCAGCAGTACGGGGCCCGGTGGAAAACTGTTTTTT.

The chain employs TRBV24-1 and TRBJ2-1; 9 bases line up with TRBD1. Germline values: CDR1 KGHDR, CDR2 SFDVKD. With V trimmed by 4 bases and J by 7 bases, 16 bases remained unmatched. This CDR3 has 18 amino acids. The CDR3 region is CATSDQDSDRGLWNEQFF. The DNA for the CDR3 is TGTGCCACCAGTGACCAGGACTCCGACAGGGGGTTATGGAATGAGCAGTTCTTC.

This rearrangement joins TRBV5-1 to TRBJ2-2, with D possibly matching TRBD1 (6 bases). Germline CDR1 SGHRS, CDR2 YFSETQ. The V and J ends lost 5 bases and 4 bases respectively, with 12 bases between them. The CDR3 consists of 14 residues. The CDR3 nucleotides read TGCGCCAGCAGAAGGACAGAGGCCACCGGGGAGCTGTTTTTT. It codes for CASRRTEATGELFF. Variable domain in full (rest from reference TRBV5-1 and TRBJ2-2): KAGVTQTPRYLIKTRGQQVTLSCSPISGHRSVSWYQQTPGQGLQFLFEYFSETQRNKGNFPGRFSGRQFSNSRSEMNVSTLELGDSALYLCASRRTEATGELFFGEGSRLTVL.

This clonotype was detected only a few times. This CDR3 reads CASSLEGEYGYTF. Here the CDR3 DNA reads TGCGCCAGCAGCTTGGAGGGGGAGTATGGCTACACCTTC. This sequence joins TRBV5-1 and TRBJ1-2, with D tentatively TRBD1 (6 bases). CDR3 length: 13 residues. Trimming shortened V by 0 bases and J by 5 bases, and 8 bases separated the two germline ends. CDR1 and CDR2 (germline): SGHRS, YFSETQ.

This clonotype was found a few times. The V gene is TRBV6-2 or TRBV6-3, the J gene TRBJ2-1, with 7 bases fitting TRBD2. J lost 11 bases, V lost 5 bases, and 9 bases had no gene match. The CDR3 length is 13 residues. From germline, CDR1 is MNHEY and CDR2 SVGEGT. CDR3 protein: CASSARRDYKQFF. The CDR3 region has the DNA TGTGCCAGCAGTGCCCGCAGGGACTACAAGCAGTTCTTC.

This clonotype appeared a few times. The genes are TRBV4-3 and TRBJ2-7; perhaps TRBD2 as D (5 bases). The CDR3 covers 13 residues. Germline lookup yields CDR1 LGHNA and CDR2 YSLEER. Trimming removed 1 base from V and 7 bases from J, with 11 bases in between. The CDR3 loop is CASSQVYRGEQYF. CDR3 in DNA: TGCGCCAGCAGCCAAGTGTATCGAGGGGAGCAGTACTTC.

This clonotype was recorded a few times. J is TRBJ1-1 and V is TRBV5-1, with TRBD1 as a possible D gene (6 bases). The CDR3 is 15 amino acids. The germline gives CDR1 SGHRS, CDR2 YFSETQ. V shed 4 bases and J shed 0 bases, with 13 bases lying between them. The CDR3 DNA is TGCGCCAGCAGCCACGGACAGCAACTGAACACTGAAGCTTTCTTT. Residues: CASSHGQQLNTEAFF.

This clonotype has a handful of counts. V and J are TRBV10-3 and TRBJ1-3; possible D gene TRBD1, 5 bases. The V end lost 11 bases, the J end lost 8 bases, and 10 bases lay between the germline ends. This CDR3 region has 10 residues. Germline loops: CDR1 ENHRY, CDR2 SYGVKD. The DNA of the CDR3 is TGTGCCTCCCAGGGTGACACCATATATTTT. Its protein is CASQGDTIYF.

This clonotype was seen a few times. V and J are TRBV5-1 and TRBJ2-1; D may be TRBD1 (6 bases). V lost 3 bases and J 0 bases, leaving 16 bases between the germline ends. The CDR3 has 17 residues. Germline CDR1 is SGHRS and CDR2 is YFSETQ. CDR3 nucleotides: TGCGCCAGCAGCTCTACTGGGGGCTTAGGCTCCTACAATGAGCAGTTCTTC. This encodes CASSSTGGLGSYNEQFF. The variable domain in full, completed from reference TRBV5-1 and TRBJ2-1, reads KAGVTQTPRYLIKTRGQQVTLSCSPISGHRSVSWYQQTPGQGLQFLFEYFSETQRNKGNFPGRFSGRQFSNSRSEMNVSTLELGDSALYLCASSSTGGLGSYNEQFFGPGTRLTVL.

The V call is TRBV6-5, the J call TRBJ2-3, with D perhaps given as TRBD1 or TRBD2 (6 bases each). The germline CDR1 and CDR2 sequences are MNHEY and SVGAGI. The CDR3 length is 14 residues. V was clipped by 4 bases and J by 6 bases, with 14 bases between them. The CDR3 DNA sequence: TGTGCCAGCAGTTCTAGGGGGGCTGGGGATACGCAGTATTTT. Its translation: CASSSRGAGDTQYF.

The gene calls are TRBV6-2 or TRBV6-3 and TRBJ2-7; D is possibly TRBD1 (6 bases). The CDR3 totals 14 residues. Germline values: CDR1 MNHEY, CDR2 SVGEGT. V lost 5 bases, J lost 5 bases, and 16 bases lay in between. CDR3 bases: TGTGCCAGCAGTGACTTTGGGGGCCAAGACGAGCAGTACTTC. The encoded protein is CASSDFGGQDEQYF.

This clonotype showed up just once. The chain employs TRBV28 and TRBJ1-6; D is uncertain. The CDR3 covers 13 residues. Germline V gene lookup returns CDR1 MDHEN and CDR2 SYDVKM. Trimming pared 3 bases from V and 5 bases from J, leaving 5 bases between. CDR3 nucleotides: TGTGCCAGCAGTTTCATAAATAATTCACCCCTCCACTTT. It is translated as CASSFINNSPLHF.

This clonotype showed up just a few times. The rearrangement uses TRBV21-1 and TRBJ1-6. TRBV21-1 constitutes a pseudogene. This CDR3 region has 17 residues. The CDR3 region is CASSKDRFSTYNSPLHF. CDR3 DNA sequence: TGTGCCAGCAGCAAAGACCGGTTTAGCACCTATAATTCACCCCTCCACTTT.

The J gene is TRBJ1-1, the V gene TRBV4-1; unclear D gene. This CDR3 has 16 amino acids. The ends were cut back, 1 base at V and 3 bases at J, with 15 bases in the middle. Germline CDR1 and CDR2: MGHRA and YSYEKL. DNA for the CDR3: TGCGCCAGCAGCCAAGGATATACGTCTATAGACACTGAAGCTTTCTTT. It translates to CASSQGYTSIDTEAFF.

This chain links TRBV6-5 with TRBJ1-2; D is uncertain. The CDR3 runs 16 residues. The ends were cut back, 0 bases at V and 4 bases at J, with 15 bases in the middle. Germline loops: CDR1 MNHEY, CDR2 SVGAGI. The CDR3: CASSYSQEGIGYGYTF. DNA for the CDR3: TGTGCCAGCAGTTACTCGCAGGAGGGAATCGGCTATGGCTACACCTTC.

In this sample, this clonotype turned up a few times. This rearrangement joins TRBV5-1 to TRBJ2-1; D gene unclear. There are 17 residues in the CDR3. The V end lost 0 bases, the J end lost 13 bases, and 26 bases lay between the germline ends. Germline V gene data show CDR1 as SGHRS and CDR2 as YFSETQ. In nucleotides, the CDR3 is TGCGCCAGCAGCTTGGTATTTATAGGACCGGGCGATCGTGGTCAGTTCTTC. It yields the protein CASSLVFIGPGDRGQFF. Full variable domain (remainder filled in from reference TRBV5-1 and TRBJ2-1): KAGVTQTPRYLIKTRGQQVTLSCSPISGHRSVSWYQQTPGQGLQFLFEYFSETQRNKGNFPGRFSGRQFSNSRSEMNVSTLELGDSALYLCASSLVFIGPGDRGQFFGPGTRLTVL.

This clonotype was picked up a small number of times. The rearrangement joins TRBV18 to TRBJ1-5; D perhaps matches TRBD1 (5 bases). V shed 3 bases and J shed 7 bases, with 16 bases lying between them. The CDR3 extends over 15 amino acids. Germline CDR1 KGHSH, CDR2 LQKENI. The CDR3 protein is CASSPSGGAEQPQHF. Here the CDR3 DNA reads TGTGCCAGCTCACCGTCGGGAGGGGCTGAACAGCCCCAGCATTTT.

The sample holds a few counts of this clonotype. V gene TRBV6-6 combines with J gene TRBJ1-5; D uncertain. The CDR3 runs to 14 residues. Germline lookup yields CDR1 MNHNY and CDR2 SVGAGI (reference sequence). V was cut by 6 bases and J by 6 bases, with 15 bases left in between. The CDR3 loop is CASSRGMESQPQHF. The CDR3 DNA sequence: TGTGCCAGCAGCCGTGGGATGGAGTCTCAGCCCCAGCATTTT.

The rearrangement links TRBV6-5 to TRBJ2-7; D possibly corresponds to TRBD1 (6 bases). CDR1 is MNHEY, CDR2 SVGAGI, per germline. V lost 4 bases to trimming and J lost 7 bases, with 14 bases between them. The CDR3 runs to 13 residues. The CDR3 sequence: CASSWGPVGEQYF. The CDR3 DNA sequence: TGTGCCAGCAGTTGGGGGCCGGTGGGAGAGCAGTACTTC.